This T cell receptor (beta chain) stems from a study of PD-1 blockade in classical Hodgkin lymphoma. Study-wide background: Nivolumab dosed at 3 mg/kg went to patients intravenously every 2 weeks. Whole-study findings and limits: It was among complete responders that baseline diversity resembled that of newly diagnosed patients. Unlike CD8+ TCR diversity, which did not rise significantly by C4D1, CD4+ TCR diversity did. Patients with an early start, nivolumab under 1 year after ASCT, were excluded.

A word on this clone: Antigen specificity is unknown.

The protocol was immunoSEQ multiplex PCR, while the TCRdb copy is restricted to in-frame clones and leaves out a portion. This table holds under 45,000 clones, roughly 80% found once. The germline gives CDR1 SGHAT, CDR2 FQNNGV. The CDR3 consists of 12 residues. V was pared by 6 bases and J by 4 bases, with 9 bases between. Patients all relapsed after autologous stem cell transplantation, and there was variation in brentuximab vedotin exposure. The chain uses TRBV11-2 and TRBJ1-1; unclear D gene. This sequence originates from a human donor with classical Hodgkin lymphoma. Sequences were derived from peripheral blood mononuclear cells (PBMCs), sampled at baseline. CDR3 bases: TGTGCCAGCAGTGAGGCCGGCACTGAAGCTTTCTTT. It codes for CASSEAGTEAFF.